This TCR beta chain was observed in a study of CD8 T cells in ankylosing spondylitis. Study observations and caveats: Matched synovial fluid from ankylosing spondylitis patients was reported to be enriched for disease-linked clones. Some motif variants were previously reported in reactive arthritis synovial fluid and blood. Characteristic, it appeared, of ankylosing spondylitis blood was a TCR beta motif of several highly homologous variants.

On this clonotype itself: Its target is not known.

From the 5' RACE reads, TCRdb called clonotypes with MiXCR, one entry per CDR3 protein. The sample lists around 440,000 distinct CDR3 sequences, roughly 17% occurring once. CDR1 MNHEY and CDR2 SVGEGT come from the germline V gene. V lost 5 bases, J lost 6 bases, and 19 bases lay in between. The CDR3 loop spans 16 amino acids. This sequence originates from a male donor with ankylosing spondylitis. Material: blood, either unsorted or a sorted T cell fraction (not recorded which). This chain connects TRBV6-2 or TRBV6-3 to TRBJ2-2, with D possibly called TRBD1 or TRBD2 (5 bases each). The CDR3 nucleotides are TGTGCCAGCAGTACCGGGACCTCTTTTTGGGCCGGGGAGCTGTTTTTT. Translation gives CASSTGTSFWAGELFF.